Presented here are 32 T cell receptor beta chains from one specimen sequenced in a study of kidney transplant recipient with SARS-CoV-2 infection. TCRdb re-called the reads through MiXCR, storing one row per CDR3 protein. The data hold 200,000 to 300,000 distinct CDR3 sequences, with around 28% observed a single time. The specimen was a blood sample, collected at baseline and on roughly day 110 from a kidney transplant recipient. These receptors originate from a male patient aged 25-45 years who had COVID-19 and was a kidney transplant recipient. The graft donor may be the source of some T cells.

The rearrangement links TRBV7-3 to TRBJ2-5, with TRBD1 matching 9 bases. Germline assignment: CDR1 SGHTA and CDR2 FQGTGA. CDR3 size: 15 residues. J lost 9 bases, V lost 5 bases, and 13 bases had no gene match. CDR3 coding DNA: TGTGCCAGCAGCGCCCAGGGACAGGGTTTGGAGGCCCAGTACTTC. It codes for CASSAQGQGLEAQYF.

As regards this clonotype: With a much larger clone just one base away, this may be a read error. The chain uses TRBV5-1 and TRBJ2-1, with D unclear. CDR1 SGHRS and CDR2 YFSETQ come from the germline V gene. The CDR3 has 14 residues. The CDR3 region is CASAKQQRLYEQHF. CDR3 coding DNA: TGCGCCAGCGCCAAACAGCAACGCCTCTACGAGCAGCACTTC.

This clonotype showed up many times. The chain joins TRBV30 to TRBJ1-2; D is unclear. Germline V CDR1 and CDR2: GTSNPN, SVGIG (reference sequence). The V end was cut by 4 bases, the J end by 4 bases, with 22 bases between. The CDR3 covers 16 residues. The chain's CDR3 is CAWTIERYRKTYGYTF. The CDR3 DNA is TGTGCCTGGACGATAGAGCGTTATAGAAAGACCTATGGCTACACCTTC.

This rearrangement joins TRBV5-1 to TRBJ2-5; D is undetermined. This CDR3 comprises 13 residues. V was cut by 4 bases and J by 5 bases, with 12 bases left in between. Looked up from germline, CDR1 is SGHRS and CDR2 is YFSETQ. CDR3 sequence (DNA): TGCGCCAGCAGCCGAGACATGGGCGAGACCCAGTACTTC. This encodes CASSRDMGETQYF.

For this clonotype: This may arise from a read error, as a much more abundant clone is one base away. In nucleotides, the CDR3 is TGCGCCAGCAGCCAAGACAGGGCTACTAGCGGGGAAATCAATGAGCAGTTCTTC. Translated: CASSQDRATSGEINEQFF. The J gene is TRBJ2-1, the V gene TRBV4-1, with 10 nucleotides matching TRBD2. The V gene's germline CDR1 is MGHRA and CDR2 YSYEKL. The CDR3 contains 18 residues. Losses at the gene ends were 0 bases for V and 6 bases for J; bases not matched to a gene: 11.

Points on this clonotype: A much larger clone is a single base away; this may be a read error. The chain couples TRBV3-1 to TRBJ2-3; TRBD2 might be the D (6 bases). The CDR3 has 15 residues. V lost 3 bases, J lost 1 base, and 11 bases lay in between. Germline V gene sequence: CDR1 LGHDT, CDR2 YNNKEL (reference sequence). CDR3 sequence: CASSHVRDGTDTQYF. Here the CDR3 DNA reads TGTGCCAGCAGCCACGTGCGGGACGGCACAGATACGCAGTATTTT.

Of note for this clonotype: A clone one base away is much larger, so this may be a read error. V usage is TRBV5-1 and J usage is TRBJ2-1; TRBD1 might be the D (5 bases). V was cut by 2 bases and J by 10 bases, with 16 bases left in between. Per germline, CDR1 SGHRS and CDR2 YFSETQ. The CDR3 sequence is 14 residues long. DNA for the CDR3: TGCGCCAGCAGCTTTACCTGGTCCTACAGGGAGCAGTTCTTC. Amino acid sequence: CASSFTWSYREQFF.

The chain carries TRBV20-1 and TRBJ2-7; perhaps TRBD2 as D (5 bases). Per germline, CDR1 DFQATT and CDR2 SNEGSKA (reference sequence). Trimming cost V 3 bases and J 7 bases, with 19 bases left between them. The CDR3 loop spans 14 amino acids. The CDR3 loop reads CSASRSGYSGEQYF. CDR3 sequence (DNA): TGCAGTGCTAGTCGTTCGGGATACTCGGGAGAGCAGTACTTC.

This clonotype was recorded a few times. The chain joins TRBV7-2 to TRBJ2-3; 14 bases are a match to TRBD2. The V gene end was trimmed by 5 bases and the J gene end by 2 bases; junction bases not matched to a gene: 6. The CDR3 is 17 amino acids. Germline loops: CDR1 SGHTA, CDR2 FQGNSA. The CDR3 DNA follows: TGTGCCAGCAGCCCAGGGACTAGCGGGAGACACACAGATACGCAGTATTTT. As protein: CASSPGTSGRHTDTQYF.

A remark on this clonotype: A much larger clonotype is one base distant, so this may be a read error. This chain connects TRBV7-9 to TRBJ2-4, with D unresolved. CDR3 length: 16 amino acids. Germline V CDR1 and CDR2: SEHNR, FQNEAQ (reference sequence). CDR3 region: CASSPPTRSWENTQYF. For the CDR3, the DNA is TGTGCCAGCAGCCCCCCTACAAGGAGTTGGGAAAACACTCAGTACTTC.

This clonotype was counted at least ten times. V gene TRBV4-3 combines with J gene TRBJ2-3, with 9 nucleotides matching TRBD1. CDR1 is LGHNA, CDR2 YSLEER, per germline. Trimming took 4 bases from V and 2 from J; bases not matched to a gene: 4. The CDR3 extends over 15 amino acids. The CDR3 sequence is CASSRGTGNTDTQYF. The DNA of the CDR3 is TGCGCCAGCAGCCGCGGGACAGGGAACACAGATACGCAGTATTTT.

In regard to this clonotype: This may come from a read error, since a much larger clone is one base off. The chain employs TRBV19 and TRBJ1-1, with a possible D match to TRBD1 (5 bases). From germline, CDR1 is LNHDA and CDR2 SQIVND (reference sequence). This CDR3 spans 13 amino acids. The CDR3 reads CAGSIATGTEAFF. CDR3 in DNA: TGTGCCGGTAGTATAGCAACAGGCACTGAAGCTTTCTTT.

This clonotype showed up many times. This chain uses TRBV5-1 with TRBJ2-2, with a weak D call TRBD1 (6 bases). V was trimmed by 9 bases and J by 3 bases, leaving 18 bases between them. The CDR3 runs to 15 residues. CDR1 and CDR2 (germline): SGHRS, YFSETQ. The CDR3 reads CATTGTSVDTGELFF. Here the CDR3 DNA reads TGCGCCACCACCGGGACATCTGTCGACACCGGGGAGCTGTTTTTT. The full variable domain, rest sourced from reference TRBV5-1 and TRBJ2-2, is KAGVTQTPRYLIKTRGQQVTLSCSPISGHRSVSWYQQTPGQGLQFLFEYFSETQRNKGNFPGRFSGRQFSNSRSEMNVSTLELGDSALYLCATTGTSVDTGELFFGEGSRLTVL.

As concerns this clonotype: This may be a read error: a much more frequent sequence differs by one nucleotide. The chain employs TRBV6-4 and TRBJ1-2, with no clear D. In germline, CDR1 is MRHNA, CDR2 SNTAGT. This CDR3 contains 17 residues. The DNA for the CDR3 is TGTGCCGGCAGTTGGACGCGCTCACACGGAAAGACCTATGGCTACACCTTC. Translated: CAGSWTRSHGKTYGYTF.

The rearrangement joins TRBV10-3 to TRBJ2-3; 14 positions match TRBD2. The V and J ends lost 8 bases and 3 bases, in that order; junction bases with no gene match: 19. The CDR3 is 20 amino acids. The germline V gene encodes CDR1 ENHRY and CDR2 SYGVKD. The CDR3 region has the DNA TGTGCCATCTCCAGGAGGGGGGCAGGACTAGCGGGAGGTGGTACAGATACGCAGTATTTT. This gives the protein CAISRRGAGLAGGGTDTQYF.

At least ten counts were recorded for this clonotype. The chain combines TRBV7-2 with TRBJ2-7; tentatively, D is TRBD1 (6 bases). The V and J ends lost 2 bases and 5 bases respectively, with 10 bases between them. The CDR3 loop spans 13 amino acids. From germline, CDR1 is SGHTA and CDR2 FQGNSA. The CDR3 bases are TGTGCCAGCAGCTTAAGCAGGGACAACGAGCAGTACTTC. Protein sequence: CASSLSRDNEQYF.

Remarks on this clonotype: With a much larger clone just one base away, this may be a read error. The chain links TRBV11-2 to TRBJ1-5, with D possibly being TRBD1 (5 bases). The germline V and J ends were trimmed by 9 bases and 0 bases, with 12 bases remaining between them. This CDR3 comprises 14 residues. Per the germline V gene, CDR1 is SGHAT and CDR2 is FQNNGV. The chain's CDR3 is CAREGSDSNQPQHF. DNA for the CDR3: TGTGCCAGGGAGGGGTCCGATAGCAATCAGCCCCAGCATTTT.

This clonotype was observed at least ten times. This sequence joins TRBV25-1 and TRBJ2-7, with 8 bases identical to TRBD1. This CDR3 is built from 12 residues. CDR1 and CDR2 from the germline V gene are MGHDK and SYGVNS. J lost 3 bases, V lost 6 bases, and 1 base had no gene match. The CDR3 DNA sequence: TGTGCCAGCAGCAGGGGGCTCTACGAGCAGTACTTC. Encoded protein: CASSRGLYEQYF.

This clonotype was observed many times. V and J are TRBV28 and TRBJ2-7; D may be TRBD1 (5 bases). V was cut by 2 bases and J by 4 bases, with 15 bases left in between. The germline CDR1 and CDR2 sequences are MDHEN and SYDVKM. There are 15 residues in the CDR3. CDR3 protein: CASSLAPGYVYEQYF. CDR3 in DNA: TGTGCCAGCAGTTTAGCGCCAGGGTACGTTTACGAGCAGTACTTC.

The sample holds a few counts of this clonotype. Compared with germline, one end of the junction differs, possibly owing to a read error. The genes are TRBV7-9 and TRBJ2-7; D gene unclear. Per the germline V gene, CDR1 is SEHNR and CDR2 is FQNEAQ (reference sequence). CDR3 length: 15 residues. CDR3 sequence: CASSTSVAGRNEQCF. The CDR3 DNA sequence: TGTGCCAGCAGCACCTCAGTGGCAGGACGCAACGAGCAGTGCTTC.

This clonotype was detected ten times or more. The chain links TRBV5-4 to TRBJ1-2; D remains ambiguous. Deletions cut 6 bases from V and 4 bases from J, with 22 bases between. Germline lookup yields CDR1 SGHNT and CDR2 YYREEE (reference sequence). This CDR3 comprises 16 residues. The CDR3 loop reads CASTCNVPGKTYGYTF. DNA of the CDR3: TGTGCCAGCACCTGCAACGTACCAGGAAAGACCTATGGCTACACCTTC. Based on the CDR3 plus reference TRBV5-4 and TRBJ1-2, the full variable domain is ETGVTQSPTHLIKTRGQQVTLRCSSQSGHNTVSWYQQALGQGPQFIFQYYREEENGRGNFPPRFSGLQFPNYSSELNVNALELDDSALYLCASTCNVPGKTYGYTFGSGTRLTVV.

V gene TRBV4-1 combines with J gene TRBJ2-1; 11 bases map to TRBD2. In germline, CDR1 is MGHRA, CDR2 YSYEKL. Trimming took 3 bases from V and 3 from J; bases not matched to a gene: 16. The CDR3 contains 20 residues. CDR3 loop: CASSQGSSGREGRGYNEQFF. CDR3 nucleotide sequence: TGCGCCAGCAGCCAGGGGAGTAGCGGGAGGGAAGGGCGGGGCTACAATGAGCAGTTCTTC.

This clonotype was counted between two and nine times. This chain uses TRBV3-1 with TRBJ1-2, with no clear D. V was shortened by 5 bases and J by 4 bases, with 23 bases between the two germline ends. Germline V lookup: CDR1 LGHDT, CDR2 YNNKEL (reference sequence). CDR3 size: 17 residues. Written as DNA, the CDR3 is TGTGCCAGCAGCGGTTTCAACACCCTTCGAAAGACCTATGGCTACACCTTC. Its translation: CASSGFNTLRKTYGYTF.

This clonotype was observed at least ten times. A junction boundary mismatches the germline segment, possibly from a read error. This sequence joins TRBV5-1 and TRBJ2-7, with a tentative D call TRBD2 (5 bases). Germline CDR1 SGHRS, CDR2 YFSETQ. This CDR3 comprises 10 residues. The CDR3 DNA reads TGCGCCAGCAGCTTGGCAGCGGTTCCCTTC. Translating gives CASSLAAVPF.

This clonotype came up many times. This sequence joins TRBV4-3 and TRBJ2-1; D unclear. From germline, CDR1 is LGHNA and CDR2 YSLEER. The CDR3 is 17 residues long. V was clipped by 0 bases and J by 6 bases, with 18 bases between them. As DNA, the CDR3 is TGCGCCAGCAGCCAAGATTTCGGAATCAGCCTCGGCAATGAGCAGTTCTTC. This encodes CASSQDFGISLGNEQFF.

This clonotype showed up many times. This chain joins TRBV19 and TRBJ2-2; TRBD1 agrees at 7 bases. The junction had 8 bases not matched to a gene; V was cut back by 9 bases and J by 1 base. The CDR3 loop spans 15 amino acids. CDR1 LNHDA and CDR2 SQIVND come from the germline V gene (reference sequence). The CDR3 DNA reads TGTGCCAGCAAAGCGAGACAGGGGAACACCGGGGAGCTGTTTTTT. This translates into CASKARQGNTGELFF.

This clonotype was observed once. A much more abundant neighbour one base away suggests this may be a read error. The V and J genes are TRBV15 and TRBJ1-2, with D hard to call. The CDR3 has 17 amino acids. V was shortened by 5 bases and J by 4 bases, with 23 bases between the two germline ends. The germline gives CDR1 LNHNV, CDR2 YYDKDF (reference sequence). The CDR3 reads CATSSTIRCGRTYGYTF. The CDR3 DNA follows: TGTGCCACCAGCTCTACTATAAGGTGTGGAAGGACCTATGGCTACACCTTC.

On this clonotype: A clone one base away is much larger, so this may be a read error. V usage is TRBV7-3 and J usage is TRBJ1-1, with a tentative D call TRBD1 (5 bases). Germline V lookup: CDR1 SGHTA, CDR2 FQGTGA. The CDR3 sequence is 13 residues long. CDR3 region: CASSSDKNAEAFF. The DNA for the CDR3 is TGTGCCAGCAGTTCGGACAAGAACGCTGAAGCTTTCTTT.

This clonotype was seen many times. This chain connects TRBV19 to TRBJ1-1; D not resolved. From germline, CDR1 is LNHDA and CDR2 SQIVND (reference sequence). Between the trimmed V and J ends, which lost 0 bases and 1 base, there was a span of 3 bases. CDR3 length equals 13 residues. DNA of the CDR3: TGTGCCAGTAGTATAGATTGGAACACTGAAGCTTTCTTT. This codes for CASSIDWNTEAFF.

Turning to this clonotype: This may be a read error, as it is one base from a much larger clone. The CDR3 is CASSRHPNTEALF. The CDR3 bases are TGTGCCAGCAGCAGACACCCGAACACTGAAGCTCTCTTT. This chain joins TRBV6-2 or TRBV6-3 and TRBJ1-1; D unclear. CDR1 is MNHEY and CDR2 is SVGEGT in the germline V gene. CDR3 length: 13 amino acids.

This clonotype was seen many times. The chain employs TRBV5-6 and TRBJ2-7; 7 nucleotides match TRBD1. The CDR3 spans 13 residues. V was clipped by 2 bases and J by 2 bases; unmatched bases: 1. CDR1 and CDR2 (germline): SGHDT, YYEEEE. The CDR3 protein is CASSFGTAYEQYF. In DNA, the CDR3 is TGTGCCAGCAGCTTCGGGACAGCCTACGAGCAGTACTTC.

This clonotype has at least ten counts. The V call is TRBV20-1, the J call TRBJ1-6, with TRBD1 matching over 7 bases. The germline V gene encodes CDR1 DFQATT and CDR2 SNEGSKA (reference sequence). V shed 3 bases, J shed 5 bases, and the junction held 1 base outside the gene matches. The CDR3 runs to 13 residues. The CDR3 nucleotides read TGCAGTGCTAGCAGGGGGAATAATTCACCCCTCCACTTT. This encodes CSASRGNNSPLHF.